What follows is one T cell receptor beta chain and its context. Its antigen is not identified. The data originate from a study of cytomegalovirus exposure and HLA in healthy donors. General study points: Cytomegalovirus association was assigned to more than 150 TCR beta chains. Later work associated roughly 15,000 TCR beta sequences with HLA alleles at 0.05 false discovery rate. While the bulk of TCR sequences proved rare, some public TCRs turned up in many donors. Relative to equally common others, HLA-associated TCR beta chains showed greater clonal expansion in a later analysis.

The PCR contained 60 Vbeta and 13 Jbeta primers. Here immunoSEQ multiplex PCR was the method, and the copy in TCRdb shows in-frame clones only, minus some. The sample includes some 70,000 clones, roughly 69% seen only once; the top ten take 3% to 3.5%. The clonotype was recovered from a woman between 50 and 59 years old in good health and CMV-seronegative. Sequencing used PBMCs.

The CDR3 region has the DNA TGTGCCACCAGCGCGGAGGGTGAGCAGTTCTTC. This codes for CATSAEGEQFF. This chain joins TRBV2 and TRBJ2-1, with D perhaps matching TRBD2 (6 bases). Trimming left V 10 bases short and J 9 bases short, with 13 bases between. Germline CDR1 is SNHLY and CDR2 is FYNNEI. The CDR3 totals 11 residues.